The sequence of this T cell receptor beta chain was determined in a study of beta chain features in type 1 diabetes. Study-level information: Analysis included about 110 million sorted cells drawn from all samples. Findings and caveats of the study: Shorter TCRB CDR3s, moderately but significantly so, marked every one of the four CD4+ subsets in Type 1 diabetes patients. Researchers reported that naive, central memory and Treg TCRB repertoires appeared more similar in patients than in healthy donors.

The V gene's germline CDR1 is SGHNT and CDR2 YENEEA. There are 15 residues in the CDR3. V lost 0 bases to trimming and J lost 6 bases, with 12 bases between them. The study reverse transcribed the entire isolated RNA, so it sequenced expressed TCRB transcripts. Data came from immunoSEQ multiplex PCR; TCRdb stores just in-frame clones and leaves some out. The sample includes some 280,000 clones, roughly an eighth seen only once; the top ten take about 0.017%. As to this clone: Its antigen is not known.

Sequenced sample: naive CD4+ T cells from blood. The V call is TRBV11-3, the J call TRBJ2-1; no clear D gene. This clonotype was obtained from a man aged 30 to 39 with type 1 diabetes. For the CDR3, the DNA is TGTGCCAGCAGCTTAGACGGCGGTGAGCTCAATGAGCAGTTCTTC. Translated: CASSLDGGELNEQFF.